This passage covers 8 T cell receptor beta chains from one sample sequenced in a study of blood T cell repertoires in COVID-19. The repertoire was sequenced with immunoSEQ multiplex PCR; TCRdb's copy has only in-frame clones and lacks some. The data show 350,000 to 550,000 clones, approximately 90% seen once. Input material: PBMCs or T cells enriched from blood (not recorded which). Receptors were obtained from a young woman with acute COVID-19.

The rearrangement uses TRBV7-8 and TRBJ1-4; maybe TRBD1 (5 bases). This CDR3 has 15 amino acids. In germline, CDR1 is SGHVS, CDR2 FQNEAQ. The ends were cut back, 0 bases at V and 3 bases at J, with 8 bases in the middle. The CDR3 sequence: CASSLAGASNEKLFF. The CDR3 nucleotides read TGTGCCAGCAGCTTAGCTGGGGCCTCTAATGAAAAACTGTTTTTT. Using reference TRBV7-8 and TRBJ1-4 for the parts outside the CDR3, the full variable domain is GAGVSQSPRYKVAKRGQDVALRCDPISGHVSLFWYQQALGQGPEFLTYFQNEAQLDKSGLPSDRFFAERPEGSVSTLKIQRTQQEDSAVYLCASSLAGASNEKLFFGSGTQLSVL.

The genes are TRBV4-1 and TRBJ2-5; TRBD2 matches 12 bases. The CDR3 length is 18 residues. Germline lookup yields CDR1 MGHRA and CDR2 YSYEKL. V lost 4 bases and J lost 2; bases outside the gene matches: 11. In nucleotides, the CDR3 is TGCGCCAGCAGCCGACGACTAGCGGGAGTATCGGGGCAAGAGACCCAGTACTTC. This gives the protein CASSRRLAGVSGQETQYF.

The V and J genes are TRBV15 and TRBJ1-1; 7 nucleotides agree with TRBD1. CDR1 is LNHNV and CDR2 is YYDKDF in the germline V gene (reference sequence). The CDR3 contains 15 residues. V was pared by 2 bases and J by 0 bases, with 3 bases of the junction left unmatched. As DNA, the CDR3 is TGTGCCACCAGCAGAAGGGACAGTTTGAACACTGAAGCTTTCTTT. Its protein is CATSRRDSLNTEAFF. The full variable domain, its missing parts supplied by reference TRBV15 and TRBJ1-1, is DAMVIQNPRYQVTQFGKPVTLSCSQTLNHNVMYWYQQKSSQAPKLLFHYYDKDFNNEADTPDNFQSRRPNTSFCFLDIRSPGLGDTAMYLCATSRRDSLNTEAFFGQGTRLTVV.

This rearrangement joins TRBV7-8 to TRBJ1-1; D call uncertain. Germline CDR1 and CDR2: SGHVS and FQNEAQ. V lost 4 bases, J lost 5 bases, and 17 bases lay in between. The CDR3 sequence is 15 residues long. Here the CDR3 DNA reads TGTGCCAGCAGCTCTTTGAGTGCAGGAGGAACTGAAGCTTTCTTT. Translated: CASSSLSAGGTEAFF.

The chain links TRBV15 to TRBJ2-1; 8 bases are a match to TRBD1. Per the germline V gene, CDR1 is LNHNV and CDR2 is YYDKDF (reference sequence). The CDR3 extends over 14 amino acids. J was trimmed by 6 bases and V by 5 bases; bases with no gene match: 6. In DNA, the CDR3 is TGTGCCACCAGCCCAGACAGGGGATCCAATGAGCAGTTCTTC. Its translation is CATSPDRGSNEQFF.

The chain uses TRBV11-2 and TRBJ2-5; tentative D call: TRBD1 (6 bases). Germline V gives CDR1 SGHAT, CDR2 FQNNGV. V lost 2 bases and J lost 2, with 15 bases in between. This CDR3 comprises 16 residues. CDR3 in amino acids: CASSLSILGGQETQYF. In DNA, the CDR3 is TGTGCCAGCAGCTTAAGCATTCTAGGGGGTCAAGAGACCCAGTACTTC.

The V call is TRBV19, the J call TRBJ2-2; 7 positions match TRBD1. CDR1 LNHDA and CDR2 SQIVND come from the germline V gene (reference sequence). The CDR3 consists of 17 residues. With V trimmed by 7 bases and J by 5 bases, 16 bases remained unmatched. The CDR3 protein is CASMRLPDRARTGELFF. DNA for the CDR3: TGTGCCAGTATGCGACTACCCGACAGGGCCAGGACCGGGGAGCTGTTTTTT. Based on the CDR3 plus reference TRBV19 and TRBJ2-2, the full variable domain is DGGITQSPKYLFRKEGQNVTLSCEQNLNHDAMYWYRQDPGQGLRLIYYSQIVNDFQKGDIAEGYSVSREKKESFPLTVTSAQKNPTAFYLCASMRLPDRARTGELFFGEGSRLTVL.

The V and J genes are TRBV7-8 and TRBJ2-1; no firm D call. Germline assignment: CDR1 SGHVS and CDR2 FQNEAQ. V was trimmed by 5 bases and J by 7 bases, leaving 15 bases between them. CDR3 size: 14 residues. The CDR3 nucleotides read TGTGCCAGCAGCCCTATCAACGGTCGGAATGAGCAGTTCTTC. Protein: CASSPINGRNEQFF.